This T cell receptor (beta chain) emerged from a study of T-cell reconstitution after alpha-beta-depleted transplantation in children. Broader study findings: Surviving recipient cells, namely T cells and thymic progenitors, were the source of high day-60 TCRbeta diversity in some patients.

As for this clonotype: Its antigen is unknown.

The CDR3 is 11 amino acids. Deletions cut 2 bases from V and 10 bases from J, with 6 bases between. The V gene's germline CDR1 is MNHEY and CDR2 SVGEGT. Unique molecular identifiers tagged the TCRbeta library. Each CDR3 protein is one row after TCRdb ran MiXCR on the PCR reads. Of about 500,000 distinct CDR3 sequences listed, 11% were seen once; the top ten hold around 13%. The sequence was collected from a female patient between 2 and 15 years old who had a stem cell transplant for aplastic anemia, so the T cells may come from the graft donor. The chain recombines TRBV6-2 or TRBV6-3 with TRBJ2-1; tentative D call: TRBD2 (5 bases). Sequenced material: PBMCs, mostly from graft donor cells, taken 180 days after TCRalphabeta/CD19-depleted stem cell transplant. CDR3 amino acids: CASSYPGEQFF. DNA of the CDR3: TGTGCCAGCAGTTACCCGGGGGAGCAGTTCTTC.